This T cell receptor (beta chain) was retrieved from a study of blood T cells in healthy people across ages. Study at large: About one barcoded beta molecule per two T cells came from capture by template switching. Broader study findings: The study regarded diversity estimates from one million T cells as underestimates. Older individuals had lower TCR beta diversity per million T cells (the decline was roughly linear).

A second about 6 to 11 cycle PCR used barcoded and J-beta primers. Via MiXCR, TCRdb re-called the 5' RACE reads, giving one row per CDR3 protein. The sample records over 950,000 distinct CDR3 sequences, roughly two fifths being singletons. This clonotype has only a few counts. Antigen specificity is unknown. The study isolated at least 7 million PBMCs from each sample. The V end lost 3 bases, the J end lost 0 bases, and 5 bases lay between the germline ends. CDR1 DFQATT and CDR2 SNEGSKA come from the germline V gene (reference sequence). The CDR3 loop spans 13 amino acids. This TCR derives from a man between 18 and 29 years old in good health. The specimen sequenced was blood. The chain employs TRBV20-1 and TRBJ1-4; D is undetermined. The CDR3 region has the DNA TGCAGTGCTAGTGGGTCAACTAATGAAAAACTGTTTTTT. Its translation is CSASGSTNEKLFF.